This entry is about one T cell receptor (beta chain). The antigen remains unidentified. This entry is derived from a study of response to subunit inactivated influenza vaccine. Notes on the study in general: The authors suggested that few new T cells are recruited per seasonal influenza vaccination.

V trimming: 2 bases; J trimming: 3 bases; junction bases outside the gene matches: 12. The CDR3 is made up of 17 amino acids. Germline V CDR1 and CDR2: MNHEY, SMNVEV (reference sequence). From the RT-PCR reads, TCRdb called clonotypes with MiXCR, one entry per CDR3 protein. The table shows hundreds of thousands of distinct CDR3 sequences, with 22% occurring only once. The chain is built from TRBV27 and TRBJ2-5, with 7 bases fitting TRBD2. The sequences come from PBMCs from blood, collected around 22 months after vaccination. The sequence was collected from a man between 50 and 75 years old who received an inactivated influenza vaccine. CDR3 coding DNA: TGTGCCAGCAGTTTAATCGGACCGGGACTACTAAAAGAGACCCAGTACTTC. Translation gives CASSLIGPGLLKETQYF.